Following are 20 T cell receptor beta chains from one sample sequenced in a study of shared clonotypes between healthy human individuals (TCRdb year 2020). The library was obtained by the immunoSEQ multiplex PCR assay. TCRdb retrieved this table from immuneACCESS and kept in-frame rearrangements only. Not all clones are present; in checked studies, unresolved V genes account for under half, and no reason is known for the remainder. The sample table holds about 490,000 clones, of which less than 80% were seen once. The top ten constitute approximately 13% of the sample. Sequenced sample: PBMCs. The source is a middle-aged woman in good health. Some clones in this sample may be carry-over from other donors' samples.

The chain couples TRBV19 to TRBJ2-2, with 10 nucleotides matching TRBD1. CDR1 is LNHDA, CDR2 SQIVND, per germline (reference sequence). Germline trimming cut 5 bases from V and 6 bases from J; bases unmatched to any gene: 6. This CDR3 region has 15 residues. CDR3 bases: TGTGCCAGTAGTGGGAGGACAGGGGGGCCCGGGGAGCTGTTTTTT. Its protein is CASSGRTGGPGELFF.

The CDR3 protein is CASSPPGTHSYEQYF. In nucleotides, the CDR3 is TGTGCCAGCAGTCCCCCCGGGACACACTCCTACGAGCAGTACTTC. The chain combines TRBV28 with TRBJ2-7; D possibly corresponds to TRBD1 (6 bases). The CDR3 has 15 residues. V was trimmed by 5 bases and J by 0 bases, leaving 14 bases between them. Germline V lookup: CDR1 MDHEN, CDR2 SYDVKM. Complete variable domain (other parts from reference TRBV28 and TRBJ2-7): DVKVTQSSRYLVKRTGEKVFLECVQDMDHENMFWYRQDPGLGLRLIYFSYDVKMKEKGDIPEGYSVSREKKERFSLILESASTNQTSMYLCASSPPGTHSYEQYFGPGTRLTVT.

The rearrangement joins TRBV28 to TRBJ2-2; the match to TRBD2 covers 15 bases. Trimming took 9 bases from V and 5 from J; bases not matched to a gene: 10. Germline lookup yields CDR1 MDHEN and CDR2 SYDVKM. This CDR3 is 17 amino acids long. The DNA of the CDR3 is TGTGCCAGTAATAACGGACTAGCGGGAGGGGGTACCGGGGAGCTGTTTTTT. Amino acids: CASNNGLAGGGTGELFF.

For the CDR3, the DNA is TGTGCCAGCTCACCACCGTCAGATACGCAGTATTTT. Translated: CASSPPSDTQYF. The V call is TRBV18, the J call TRBJ2-3, with D unclear. V was shortened by 0 bases and J by 4 bases, with 2 bases between the two germline ends. Germline lookup yields CDR1 KGHSH and CDR2 LQKENI. The CDR3 loop spans 12 amino acids.

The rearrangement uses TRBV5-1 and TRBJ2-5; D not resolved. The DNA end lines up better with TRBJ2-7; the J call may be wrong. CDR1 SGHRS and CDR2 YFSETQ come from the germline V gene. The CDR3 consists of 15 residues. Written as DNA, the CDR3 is TGCGCCAGCAGCTTGCTACCTTCGAGCTCCTACGAGCAGTACTTC. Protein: CASSLLPSSSYEQYF.

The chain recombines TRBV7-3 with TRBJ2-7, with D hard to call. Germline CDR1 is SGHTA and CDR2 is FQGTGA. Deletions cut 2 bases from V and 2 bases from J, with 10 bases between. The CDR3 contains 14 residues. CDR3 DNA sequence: TGTGCCAGCAGCTTAGATGGTAACACCTACGAGCAGTACTTC. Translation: CASSLDGNTYEQYF.

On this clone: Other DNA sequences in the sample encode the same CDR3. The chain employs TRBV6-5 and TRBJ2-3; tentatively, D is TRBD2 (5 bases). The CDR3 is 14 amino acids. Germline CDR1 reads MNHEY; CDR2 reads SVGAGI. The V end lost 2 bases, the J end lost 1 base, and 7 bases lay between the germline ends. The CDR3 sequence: CASSYSGGTDTQYF. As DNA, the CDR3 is TGTGCCAGCAGTTACAGCGGTGGCACAGATACGCAGTATTTT.

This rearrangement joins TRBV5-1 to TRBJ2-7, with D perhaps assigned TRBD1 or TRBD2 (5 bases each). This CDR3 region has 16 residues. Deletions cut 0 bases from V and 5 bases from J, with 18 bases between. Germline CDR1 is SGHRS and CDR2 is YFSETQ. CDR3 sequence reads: CASSLAPSEGMNEQYF. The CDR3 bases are TGCGCCAGCAGCTTGGCCCCTTCAGAGGGGATGAACGAGCAGTACTTC.

This chain's CDR3 is CASRFNRGNEQFF. DNA of the CDR3: TGTGCCAGCAGATTCAACAGGGGGAATGAGCAGTTCTTC. The J gene is TRBJ2-1, the V gene TRBV28, with 8 bases identical to TRBD1. The CDR3 is made up of 13 amino acids. Germline CDR1 and CDR2: MDHEN and SYDVKM. V trimming: 6 bases; J trimming: 7 bases; junction bases outside the gene matches: 5.

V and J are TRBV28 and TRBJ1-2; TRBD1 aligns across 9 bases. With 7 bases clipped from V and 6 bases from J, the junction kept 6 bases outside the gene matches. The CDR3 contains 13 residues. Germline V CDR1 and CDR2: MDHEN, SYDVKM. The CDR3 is CASKKGDRDGYTF. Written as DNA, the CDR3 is TGTGCCAGCAAAAAGGGGGACAGGGATGGCTACACCTTC.

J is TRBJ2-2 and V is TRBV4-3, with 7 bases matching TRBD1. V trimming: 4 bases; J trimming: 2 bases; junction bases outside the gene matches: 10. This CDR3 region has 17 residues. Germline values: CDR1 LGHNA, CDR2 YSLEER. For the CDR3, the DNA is TGCGCCAGCAGCCGGATACCGGGACAGACTAACACCGGGGAGCTGTTTTTT. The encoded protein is CASSRIPGQTNTGELFF.

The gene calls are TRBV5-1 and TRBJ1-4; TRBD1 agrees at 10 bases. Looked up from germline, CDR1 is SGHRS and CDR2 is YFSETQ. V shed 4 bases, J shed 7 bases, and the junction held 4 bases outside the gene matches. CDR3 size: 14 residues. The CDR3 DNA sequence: TGCGCCAGCAGCGCGACAGGGGGCGGTGAAAAACTGTTTTTT. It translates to CASSATGGGEKLFF. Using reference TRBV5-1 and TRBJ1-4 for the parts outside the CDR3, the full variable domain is KAGVTQTPRYLIKTRGQQVTLSCSPISGHRSVSWYQQTPGQGLQFLFEYFSETQRNKGNFPGRFSGRQFSNSRSEMNVSTLELGDSALYLCASSATGGGEKLFFGSGTQLSVL.

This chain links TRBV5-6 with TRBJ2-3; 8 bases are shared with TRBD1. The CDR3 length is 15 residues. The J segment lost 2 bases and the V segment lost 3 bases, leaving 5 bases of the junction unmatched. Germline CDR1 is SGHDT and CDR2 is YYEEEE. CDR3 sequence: CASSYLTGDTDTQYF. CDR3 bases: TGTGCCAGCAGCTACCTGACAGGGGACACAGATACGCAGTATTTT.

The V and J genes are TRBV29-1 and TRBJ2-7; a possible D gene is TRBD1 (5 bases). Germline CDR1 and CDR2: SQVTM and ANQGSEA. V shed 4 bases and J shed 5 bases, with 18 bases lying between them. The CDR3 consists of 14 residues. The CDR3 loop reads CSVVGPNGSDEQYF. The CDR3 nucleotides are TGCAGCGTTGTGGGGCCAAATGGTTCTGACGAGCAGTACTTC.

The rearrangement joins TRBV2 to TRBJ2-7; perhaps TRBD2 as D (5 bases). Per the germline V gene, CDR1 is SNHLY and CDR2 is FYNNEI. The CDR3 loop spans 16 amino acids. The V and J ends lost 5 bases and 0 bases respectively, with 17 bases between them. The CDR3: CASSTPGGQSSYEQYF. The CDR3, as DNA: TGTGCCAGCAGTACACCAGGAGGTCAGAGCTCCTACGAGCAGTACTTC.

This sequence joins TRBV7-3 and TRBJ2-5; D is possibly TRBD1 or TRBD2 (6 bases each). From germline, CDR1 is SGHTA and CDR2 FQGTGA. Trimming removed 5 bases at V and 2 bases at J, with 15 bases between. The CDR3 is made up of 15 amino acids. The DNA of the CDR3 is TGTGCCAGCAGCCCAAAGGGGGGTCGACAAGAGACCCAGTACTTC. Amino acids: CASSPKGGRQETQYF.

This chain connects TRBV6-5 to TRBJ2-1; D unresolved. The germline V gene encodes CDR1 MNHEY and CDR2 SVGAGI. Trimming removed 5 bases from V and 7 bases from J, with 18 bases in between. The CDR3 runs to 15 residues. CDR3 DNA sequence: TGTGCCAGCAGTCCTGCTGACGGGCGGACGAATGAGCAGTTCTTC. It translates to CASSPADGRTNEQFF.

The CDR3 DNA reads TGTGCCAGCAGCTCCGGACTAGCGGGAATCGGGGAGCTGTTTTTT. It is translated as CASSSGLAGIGELFF. This rearrangement joins TRBV7-3 to TRBJ2-2; TRBD2 matches at 12 bases. Germline V CDR1 and CDR2: SGHTA, FQGTGA. The length of the CDR3 is 15 residues. V trimming: 4 bases; J trimming: 7 bases; junction bases outside the gene matches: 4.

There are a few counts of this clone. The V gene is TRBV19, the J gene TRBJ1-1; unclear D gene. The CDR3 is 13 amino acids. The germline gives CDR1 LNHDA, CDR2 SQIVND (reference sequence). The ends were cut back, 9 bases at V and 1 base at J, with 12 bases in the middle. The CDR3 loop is CARVTQQNTEAFF. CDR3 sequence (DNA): TGTGCCAGGGTTACACAGCAGAACACTGAAGCTTTCTTT.

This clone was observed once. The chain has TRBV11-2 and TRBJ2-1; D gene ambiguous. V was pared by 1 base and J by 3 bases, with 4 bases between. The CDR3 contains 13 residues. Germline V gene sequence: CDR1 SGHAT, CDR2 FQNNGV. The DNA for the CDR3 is TGTGCCAGCAGCTTAGTCGGCTACAATGAGCAGTTCTTC. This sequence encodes CASSLVGYNEQFF. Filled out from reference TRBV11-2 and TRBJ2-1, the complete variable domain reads EAGVAQSPRYKIIEKRQSVAFWCNPISGHATLYWYQQILGQGPKLLIQFQNNGVVDDSQLPKDRFSAERLKGVDSTLKIQPAKLEDSAVYLCASSLVGYNEQFFGPGTRLTVL.